One and the same sample provided the 28 T cell receptor beta chains below, sequenced in a study of T cells in Graves' hyperthyroidism and ophthalmopathy. TCR beta CDR3 region amplification was performed from RNA transcripts. HTBI primers were used for first-round RT-PCR of the TCR CDR3. TCRdb re-analysed the multiplex PCR reads in MiXCR, keeping a single row per CDR3 protein. The sample yields under 350,000 distinct CDR3 sequences, 18% seen once. The sequencing sample was made of blood. The receptors were gathered from a woman in her 50s with Graves' hyperthyroidism.

This clonotype was seen many times. The genes are TRBV12-3 or TRBV12-4 and TRBJ1-1; 7 bases are a match to TRBD1. V lost 3 bases to trimming and J lost 4 bases; unmatched junction nucleotides: 5. CDR3 length equals 14 residues. CDR3 sequence reads: CASSFDRARTEAFF. The CDR3 DNA is TGTGCCAGCAGTTTTGACAGGGCGCGCACTGAAGCTTTCTTT.

This clonotype appeared many times. This rearrangement joins TRBV6-5 to TRBJ2-7; 11 bases map to TRBD2. CDR1 MNHEY and CDR2 SVGAGI come from the germline V gene. The trim removed 1 base at V and 2 bases at J, leaving 4 bases unmatched. This CDR3 spans 16 amino acids. In DNA form, the CDR3 reads TGTGCCAGCAGTTACTACCTAGCGGGAGGCACCTACGAGCAGTACTTC. Amino acids: CASSYYLAGGTYEQYF.

This clonotype showed up just a few times. The chain couples TRBV20-1 to TRBJ1-1, with D hard to call. The V gene's germline CDR1 is DFQATT and CDR2 SNEGSKA (reference sequence). Trimming pared 6 bases from V and 4 bases from J, leaving 15 bases between. The CDR3 covers 13 residues. The CDR3 bases are TGCAGTGCCCCAGCCTTGGCTGGCACTGAAGCTTTCTTT. Its protein is CSAPALAGTEAFF.

This clonotype was seen more than once but under ten times. The V and J genes are TRBV28 and TRBJ2-1, with 11 bases aligning to TRBD2. The germline V gene encodes CDR1 MDHEN and CDR2 SYDVKM. After removal of 6 bases from V and 5 bases from J, the junction contained 6 bases not matched to a gene. The CDR3 totals 15 residues. CDR3 amino acids: CASRTGLADNNEQFF. The CDR3 DNA reads as TGTGCCAGCAGGACGGGACTAGCGGACAACAATGAGCAGTTCTTC.

This clonotype was seen at least ten times. This chain uses TRBV11-1 with TRBJ2-7; a possible D gene is TRBD2 (5 bases). V lost 5 bases and J lost 0, with 8 bases in between. The CDR3 loop spans 13 amino acids. CDR1 and CDR2 (germline): SGHAT, FQDESV (reference sequence). Here the CDR3 DNA reads TGTGCCAGCAGCCGGGATAACTCCTACGAGCAGTACGTC. Protein product: CASSRDNSYEQYV.

The genes are TRBV4-1 and TRBJ2-1; D might be TRBD1 (6 bases). Germline lookup yields CDR1 MGHRA and CDR2 YSYEKL. CDR3 length: 14 amino acids. V was shortened by 4 bases and J by 8 bases, with 15 bases between the two germline ends. The CDR3 spells CASSRTVRGDEQFF. CDR3 nucleotides: TGCGCCAGCAGCCGGACAGTCCGAGGGGATGAGCAGTTCTTC.

The chain employs TRBV2 and TRBJ1-6; D may be TRBD1 (5 bases). The CDR3 sequence is 16 residues long. The germline CDR1 and CDR2 sequences are SNHLY and FYNNEI. The V end was cut by 4 bases, the J end by 0 bases, with 10 bases between. CDR3 amino acids: CASSGQISSYNSPLHF. The CDR3, as DNA: TGTGCCAGCAGTGGACAGATCAGCTCCTATAATTCACCCCTCCACTTT.

V gene TRBV6-1 combines with J gene TRBJ2-3; no reliable D call. This CDR3 comprises 14 residues. V lost 4 bases and J 2 bases, leaving 10 bases between the germline ends. The germline gives CDR1 MNHNS, CDR2 SASEGT. The CDR3 is CASSGGGTTDTQYF. The CDR3 coding sequence is TGTGCCAGCAGTGGGGGTGGTACCACAGATACGCAGTATTTT.

This clonotype was seen a few times. The chain links TRBV5-1 to TRBJ2-2; possibly TRBD2 for D (5 bases). The CDR3 sequence is 12 residues long. V was clipped by 2 bases and J by 7 bases, with 6 bases between them. Germline-derived CDR1 and CDR2 are SGHRS and YFSETQ. The CDR3 region is CASSFTSGELFF. Here the CDR3 DNA reads TGCGCCAGCAGCTTTACTAGCGGGGAGCTGTTTTTT. The variable domain in full, completed from reference TRBV5-1 and TRBJ2-2, reads KAGVTQTPRYLIKTRGQQVTLSCSPISGHRSVSWYQQTPGQGLQFLFEYFSETQRNKGNFPGRFSGRQFSNSRSEMNVSTLELGDSALYLCASSFTSGELFFGEGSRLTVL.

This clonotype was seen many times. The chain links TRBV2 to TRBJ2-3; D assignment may be TRBD1 or TRBD2 (5 bases each). The CDR3 consists of 14 residues. Germline assignment: CDR1 SNHLY and CDR2 FYNNEI. Trimming removed 6 bases at V and 0 bases at J, with 10 bases between. As DNA, the CDR3 is TGTGCCAGCAGCCCACGGGACAGCACAGATACGCAGTATTTT. Its translation is CASSPRDSTDTQYF.

This clonotype was observed a handful of times. This chain uses TRBV7-9 with TRBJ2-2, with TRBD2 identical over 10 bases. The CDR3 is 16 residues long. The trim removed 5 bases at V and 5 bases at J, leaving 8 bases unmatched. From germline, CDR1 is SEHNR and CDR2 FQNEAQ (reference sequence). The CDR3 sequence: CASSASLAGETGELFF. CDR3 nucleotides: TGTGCCAGCAGCGCGTCCCTAGCGGGAGAAACCGGGGAGCTGTTTTTT.

The table lists this clonotype with a few counts. The V call is TRBV6-5, the J call TRBJ1-1; no firm D call. CDR1 is MNHEY, CDR2 SVGAGI, per germline. The CDR3 totals 15 residues. V was pared by 0 bases and J by 1 base, with 9 bases between. The CDR3 spells CASSYSWAGNTEAFF. CDR3 nucleotide sequence: TGTGCCAGCAGTTACTCGTGGGCCGGGAACACTGAAGCTTTCTTT.

This clonotype has a handful of counts. The V call is TRBV19, the J call TRBJ1-5; 7 positions match TRBD1. Germline V lookup: CDR1 LNHDA, CDR2 SQIVND (reference sequence). The CDR3 has 17 amino acids. The trim removed 6 bases at V and 0 bases at J, leaving 11 bases unmatched. The CDR3 DNA reads as TGTGCCAGTAGCGCCCGGGACAGACCTAATAGCAATCAGCCCCAGCATTTT. This translates into CASSARDRPNSNQPQHF.

The rearrangement uses TRBV27 and TRBJ2-5; a weak D match, TRBD1 (6 bases). The CDR3 is made up of 14 amino acids. Germline V gives CDR1 MNHEY, CDR2 SMNVEV (reference sequence). V lost 3 bases and J 2 bases, leaving 10 bases between the germline ends. The CDR3, as DNA: TGTGCCAGCAGTTTCTCAGGACAGCAAGAGACCCAGTACTTC. Translation gives CASSFSGQQETQYF.

This clonotype was recorded a few times. The V gene is TRBV20-1, the J gene TRBJ2-2, with D perhaps matching TRBD2 (6 bases). The CDR3 totals 19 residues. With 3 bases removed from V and 3 bases from J, the gap between germline ends came to 26 bases. Germline CDR1 and CDR2: DFQATT and SNEGSKA (reference sequence). The CDR3 spells CSASRFRGEVGRYTGELFF. CDR3 coding DNA: TGCAGTGCTAGCCGGTTCCGTGGGGAGGTTGGGAGGTACACCGGGGAGCTGTTTTTT.

In its sample, this clonotype was seen many times. The V call is TRBV11-2, the J call TRBJ2-1; D uncertain. Between the trimmed V and J ends, which lost 5 bases and 10 bases, there was a span of 15 bases. Looked up from germline, CDR1 is SGHAT and CDR2 is FQNNGV. The CDR3 consists of 13 residues. CDR3 sequence reads: CASSRSRAGEQFF. For the CDR3, the DNA is TGTGCCAGCAGCCGTTCTAGAGCCGGCGAGCAGTTCTTC.

This clonotype was counted at least ten times. CDR3 bases: TGCGCCAGCAGCTTGGAGGGGCTTTCCTACGAGCAGTACTTC. This gives the protein CASSLEGLSYEQYF. The V gene is TRBV5-1, the J gene TRBJ2-7; possibly TRBD1 for D (5 bases). V lost 0 bases and J 1 base, leaving 8 bases between the germline ends. Germline loops: CDR1 SGHRS, CDR2 YFSETQ. CDR3 length equals 14 residues.

This clonotype came up a few times. V and J are TRBV20-1 and TRBJ2-7; no reliable D call. CDR3 length: 14 residues. V was cut by 0 bases and J by 4 bases, with 13 bases left in between. Germline CDR1 reads DFQATT; CDR2 reads SNEGSKA (reference sequence). CDR3 sequence (DNA): TGCAGTGCTAGAGACCCAGGAGTCGATTACGAGCAGTACTTC. This translates into CSARDPGVDYEQYF.

This clonotype was counted at least ten times. The chain combines TRBV29-1 with TRBJ2-5; D is unclear. Germline assignment: CDR1 SQVTM and CDR2 ANQGSEA. The CDR3 has 13 residues. V lost 6 bases, J lost 5 bases, and 16 bases lay in between. The CDR3 nucleotides are TGCAGCGTCGGCCGAGGAGTGGGCGAGACCCAGTACTTC. It yields the protein CSVGRGVGETQYF.

Of note for this clonotype: This may be a read error: a much more frequent sequence differs by one nucleotide. The V call is TRBV10-3, the J call TRBJ2-7, with a weak D call TRBD2 (5 bases). V shed 4 bases and J shed 6 bases, with 16 bases lying between them. The CDR3 loop spans 14 amino acids. The V gene's germline CDR1 is ENHRY and CDR2 SYGVKD. CDR3 DNA: TGTGCCATCAGTGGGAAGGGAGAGGACGGCGAGCAGTACTTC. The encoded protein is CAISGKGEDGEQYF.

This clonotype was counted between two and nine times. This chain connects TRBV6-1 to TRBJ2-7, with 8 bases fitting TRBD2. Per the germline V gene, CDR1 is MNHNS and CDR2 is SASEGT. The CDR3 covers 16 residues. The trim removed 5 bases at V and 1 base at J, leaving 10 bases unmatched. CDR3 residues: CASSYVASGLSYEQYF. Here the CDR3 DNA reads TGTGCCAGCAGTTACGTGGCTAGCGGGCTATCCTACGAGCAGTACTTC.

This clonotype was picked up many times. This chain uses TRBV2 with TRBJ2-7; TRBD1 aligns across 9 bases. The length of the CDR3 is 11 residues. V was pared by 6 bases and J by 7 bases, with 1 base of the junction left unmatched. Germline loops: CDR1 SNHLY, CDR2 FYNNEI. The CDR3 coding sequence is TGTGCCAGCAGAGGACAGGGGGAGCAGTACTTC. Encoded protein: CASRGQGEQYF.

This clonotype occurred a few times. J is TRBJ2-2 and V is TRBV20-1; 7 nucleotides agree with TRBD2. The V gene's germline CDR1 is DFQATT and CDR2 SNEGSKA (reference sequence). J gave up 2 bases and V 6 bases, and 6 bases lay outside the gene matches. CDR3 length: 14 residues. The chain's CDR3 is CSASGLTNTGELFF. For the CDR3, the DNA is TGCAGTGCGTCGGGACTAACAAACACCGGGGAGCTGTTTTTT.

V and J are TRBV6-1 and TRBJ2-1; tentatively, D is TRBD2 (6 bases). V shed 7 bases and J shed 6 bases, with 22 bases lying between them. The CDR3 consists of 16 residues. The germline gives CDR1 MNHNS, CDR2 SASEGT. The CDR3 sequence is CASTRRTGVTTNEQFF. The CDR3 nucleotides read TGTGCCAGCACTCGGCGGACGGGAGTGACCACCAATGAGCAGTTCTTC.

This clonotype turned up a few times. The chain employs TRBV5-5 and TRBJ1-3; 7 bases are a match to TRBD1. The CDR3 sequence is 15 residues long. Looked up from germline, CDR1 is SGHKS and CDR2 is YYEKEE (reference sequence). Losses at the gene ends were 2 bases for V and 6 bases for J; bases not matched to a gene: 8. The CDR3, as DNA: TGTGCCAGCAGCTTTATCAGGGGGGCTCAAAACACCATATATTTT. Its protein is CASSFIRGAQNTIYF.

This clonotype appeared many times. The chain carries TRBV9 and TRBJ2-7, with D uncertain. Germline CDR1 and CDR2: SGDLS and YYNGEE. Between the trimmed V and J ends, which lost 3 bases and 5 bases, there was a span of 18 bases. CDR3 length equals 15 residues. As DNA, the CDR3 is TGTGCCAGCAGCGCCCAAGGAAGGGCAATTGACGAGCAGTACGTC. It codes for CASSAQGRAIDEQYV.

This chain connects TRBV30 to TRBJ2-1, with 11 bases that match TRBD2. Trimming cost V 4 bases and J 8 bases; bases outside gene matches: 4. The germline V gene has CDR1 GTSNPN and CDR2 SVGIG (reference sequence). The CDR3 is 13 residues long. In DNA, the CDR3 is TGTGCCTGGATGGCTAGCGGGAGGCATGAGCAGTTCTTC. Translation: CAWMASGRHEQFF.

CDR3: CASSERSETQYF. As DNA, the CDR3 is TGTGCCAGCAGTGAAAGGAGCGAGACCCAGTACTTC. The chain employs TRBV25-1 and TRBJ2-5; no definite D call. Trimming removed 2 bases from V and 5 bases from J, with 6 bases in between. Germline V CDR1 and CDR2: MGHDK, SYGVNS. CDR3 length equals 12 residues. Variable domain in full (rest from reference TRBV25-1 and TRBJ2-5): EADIYQTPRYLVIGTGKKITLECSQTMGHDKMYWYQQDPGMELHLIHYSYGVNSTEKGDLSSESTVSRIRTEHFPLTLESARPSHTSQYLCASSERSETQYFGPGTRLLVL.